The 14 T cell receptor beta chains in this list originate from one sample, sequenced in a study of T cells in Graves' hyperthyroidism and ophthalmopathy. TCR beta CDR3 region amplification was performed from RNA transcripts. HTBI primers drove first-round RT-PCR of the TCR CDR3. Each CDR3 protein is one row after TCRdb ran MiXCR on the multiplex PCR reads. The repertoire has fewer than 350,000 distinct CDR3 sequences, roughly 23% of them found once; the top ten carry about 50%. Sequenced sample: blood. These receptor sequences come from a woman aged 45-65 years with Graves' hyperthyroidism.

This clonotype was found many times. The V gene is TRBV7-6, the J gene TRBJ2-2, with TRBD2 matching 13 bases. The CDR3 is 18 residues long. Trimming cost V 5 bases and J 0 bases; bases outside gene matches: 6. The germline V gene has CDR1 SGHVS and CDR2 FNYEAQ. CDR3 residues: CASSHGLAGVPNTGELFF. CDR3 sequence (DNA): TGTGCCAGCAGCCATGGACTAGCGGGAGTTCCGAACACCGGGGAGCTGTTTTTT.

About this clonotype: Possible read error: a much larger clone is one base away. This chain uses TRBV2 with TRBJ2-5; 8 bases are a match to TRBD1. There are 15 residues in the CDR3. Germline V gives CDR1 SNHLY, CDR2 FYNNEI. CDR3 nucleotides: TGTGCCAGCAGTGGACAGGGGACCAACCAAGAGACCCAGTGCTTC. Encoded protein: CASSGQGTNQETQCF.

The gene calls are TRBV9 and TRBJ2-5; either TRBD1 or TRBD2 may fit D (5 bases each). This CDR3 has 13 residues. CDR1 and CDR2 from the germline V gene are SGDLS and YYNGEE. The V and J ends lost 2 bases and 3 bases respectively, with 8 bases between them. CDR3 protein: CASSVGTKETQYF. The CDR3 DNA reads TGTGCCAGCAGCGTCGGGACCAAAGAGACCCAGTACTTC.

Ten or more counts support this clonotype. The chain combines TRBV25-1 with TRBJ2-1, with D tentatively TRBD2 (5 bases). Per germline, CDR1 MGHDK and CDR2 SYGVNS. The length of the CDR3 is 18 residues. V lost 6 bases to trimming and J lost 0 bases, with 21 bases between them. The CDR3 region is CASSPGLPYSSSYNEQFF. The CDR3 coding sequence is TGTGCCAGCAGCCCCGGACTCCCCTATTCAAGCTCCTACAATGAGCAGTTCTTC. Combining the CDR3 with reference TRBV25-1 and TRBJ2-1 gives the whole variable domain EADIYQTPRYLVIGTGKKITLECSQTMGHDKMYWYQQDPGMELHLIHYSYGVNSTEKGDLSSESTVSRIRTEHFPLTLESARPSHTSQYLCASSPGLPYSSSYNEQFFGPGTRLTVL.

The rearrangement joins TRBV6-5 to TRBJ1-6; 7 bases are shared with TRBD1. CDR3 length equals 19 residues. Germline V gene sequence: CDR1 MNHEY, CDR2 SVGAGI. V dropped 0 bases and J dropped 0; count of bases not matched to a gene: 8. The CDR3 coding sequence is TGTGCCAGCAGTTACTCGGTGACAGGGTCGAGCTCCTATAATTCACCCCTCCACTTT. Protein product: CASSYSVTGSSSYNSPLHF.

This chain connects TRBV20-1 to TRBJ2-1, with D possibly being TRBD1 (6 bases). CDR1 DFQATT and CDR2 SNEGSKA come from the germline V gene (reference sequence). The CDR3 contains 15 residues. Trimming removed 0 bases from V and 7 bases from J, with 16 bases in between. CDR3 loop: CSARDVRGNPNEQFF. The CDR3 DNA is TGCAGTGCTAGAGATGTGAGGGGGAATCCGAATGAGCAGTTCTTC.

This clonotype was seen many times. V is TRBV30 and J is TRBJ2-5; TRBD2 agrees at 8 bases. The germline V gene encodes CDR1 GTSNPN and CDR2 SVGIG (reference sequence). The CDR3 length is 14 residues. With V trimmed by 3 bases and J by 2 bases, 5 bases remained unmatched. The chain's CDR3 is CAWRIAGLQETQYF. In nucleotides, the CDR3 is TGTGCCTGGAGGATAGCGGGGCTACAAGAGACCCAGTACTTC.

V is TRBV9 and J is TRBJ1-6; 8 nucleotides agree with TRBD1. This CDR3 contains 13 residues. The V segment lost 0 bases and the J segment 11 bases; nucleotides outside the gene matches: 1. Germline values: CDR1 SGDLS, CDR2 YYNGEE. CDR3 DNA sequence: TGTGCCAGCAGCGTAGGGGACAGGCCACCCCTCCACTTT. Translating gives CASSVGDRPPLHF.

Only a few counts were recorded for this clonotype. In nucleotides, the CDR3 is TGCAGTGCCCTACAGGGGTCCTCTCCCACAGATACGCAGTATTTT. Its protein product is CSALQGSSPTDTQYF. The chain recombines TRBV20-1 with TRBJ2-3; 7 bases align to TRBD1. Losses at the gene ends were 6 bases for V and 2 bases for J; bases not matched to a gene: 11. Germline V gives CDR1 DFQATT, CDR2 SNEGSKA (reference sequence). The CDR3 is made up of 15 amino acids.

This clonotype has at least ten counts. The chain uses TRBV27 and TRBJ2-7; 10 positions agree with TRBD1. CDR1 is MNHEY, CDR2 SMNVEV, per germline (reference sequence). CDR3 size: 15 residues. V was clipped by 7 bases and J by 6 bases; unmatched bases: 12. DNA for the CDR3: TGTGCCAGCACCCGGACCGGGACAGGGGTAAGCGAGCAGTACTTC. Encoded protein: CASTRTGTGVSEQYF.

The chain is built from TRBV7-9 and TRBJ2-1; D call uncertain. Trimming shortened V by 0 bases and J by 7 bases, and 13 bases separated the two germline ends. From germline, CDR1 is SEHNR and CDR2 FQNEAQ (reference sequence). The CDR3 sequence is 15 residues long. The CDR3 region has the DNA TGTGCCAGCAGCTTAGCGCTTCAAAGATTGAATGAGCAGTTCTTC. Residues: CASSLALQRLNEQFF.

The CDR3 region is CSVRRSVGGRALETQYF. CDR3 nucleotide sequence: TGCAGCGTGCGGCGCTCAGTGGGCGGGAGGGCCCTAGAGACCCAGTACTTC. The V gene is TRBV29-1, the J gene TRBJ2-5, with 9 bases fitting TRBD2. The CDR3 loop spans 17 amino acids. Germline trimming cut 6 bases from V and 4 bases from J; bases unmatched to any gene: 18. Per the germline V gene, CDR1 is SQVTM and CDR2 is ANQGSEA.

The rearrangement joins TRBV29-1 to TRBJ2-7, with no clear D. V was shortened by 4 bases and J by 5 bases, with 15 bases between the two germline ends. This CDR3 spans 13 amino acids. Per the germline V gene, CDR1 is SQVTM and CDR2 is ANQGSEA. In nucleotides, the CDR3 is TGCAGCGTTGGGCTGAGCGCTCTCAACGAGCAGTACTTC. It encodes CSVGLSALNEQYF.

The chain uses TRBV7-9 and TRBJ1-1; 11 bases are a match to TRBD1. This CDR3 is built from 14 residues. Losses at the gene ends were 5 bases for V and 5 bases for J; bases not matched to a gene: 4. The germline gives CDR1 SEHNR, CDR2 FQNEAQ (reference sequence). The CDR3 sequence: CASSGQGAGTEAFF. CDR3 DNA: TGTGCCAGCAGCGGACAGGGGGCCGGAACTGAAGCTTTCTTT.